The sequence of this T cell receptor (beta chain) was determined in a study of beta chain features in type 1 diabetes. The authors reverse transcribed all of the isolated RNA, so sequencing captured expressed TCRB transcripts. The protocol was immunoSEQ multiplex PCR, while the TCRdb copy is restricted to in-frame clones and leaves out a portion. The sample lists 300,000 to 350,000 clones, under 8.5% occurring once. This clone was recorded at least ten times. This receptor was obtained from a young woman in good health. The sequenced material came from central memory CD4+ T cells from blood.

This chain's CDR3 is CASSPNPTGGMNQPQHF. The CDR3 DNA follows: TGCGCCAGCAGCCCGAACCCGACAGGGGGCATGAATCAGCCCCAGCATTTT. The gene calls are TRBV5-1 and TRBJ1-5, with 10 bases that match TRBD1. The CDR3 is 17 amino acids. V shed 4 bases and J 4 bases; nucleotides not matched to a gene: 11. The germline gives CDR1 SGHRS, CDR2 YFSETQ.